Shown below are 6 T cell receptor beta chains from a single sample sequenced in a study of cytomegalovirus exposure and HLA in healthy donors. Primers included in the PCR were 60 Vbeta and 13 Jbeta primers. Sequencing used immunoSEQ multiplex PCR; TCRdb keeps in-frame clones, though not all of them. The data contain approximately 210,000 clones, roughly three quarters of them singletons. The sequenced material came from PBMCs. All receptors come from a woman aged 45-65 years in good health and CMV-seronegative.

V usage is TRBV6-1 and J usage is TRBJ1-2, with 7 bases identical to TRBD1. The germline V gene has CDR1 MNHNS and CDR2 SASEGT. CDR3 length: 14 residues. Trimming cost V 6 bases and J 0 bases; bases outside gene matches: 4. The CDR3, as DNA: TGTGCCAGCAGGAGGGACAGATCTAACTATGGCTACACCTTC. Amino acids: CASRRDRSNYGYTF.

The V gene is TRBV29-1, the J gene TRBJ1-3; D may be TRBD1 (5 bases). Germline CDR1 reads SQVTM; CDR2 reads ANQGSEA. CDR3 size: 15 residues. V lost 7 bases and J lost 0, with 16 bases in between. CDR3 protein: CSGTLQRGSGNTIYF. CDR3 bases: TGCAGCGGCACCCTCCAAAGGGGCTCTGGAAACACCATATATTTT.

The V call is TRBV4-3, the J call TRBJ2-2; 9 nucleotides align to TRBD1. Germline trimming cut 0 bases from V and 7 bases from J; bases unmatched to any gene: 6. Germline V gives CDR1 LGHNA, CDR2 YSLEER. CDR3 length: 16 residues. CDR3 sequence: CASSQDGTGLGGELFF. The CDR3 DNA is TGCGCCAGCAGCCAAGATGGGACAGGGTTGGGCGGGGAGCTGTTTTTT.

This clone was counted a single time. V is TRBV7-2 and J is TRBJ2-5; 7 bases fit TRBD1. With V trimmed by 3 bases and J by 6 bases, 4 bases remained unmatched. The CDR3 spans 13 residues. Germline V gene lookup returns CDR1 SGHTA and CDR2 FQGNSA. The CDR3 DNA sequence: TGTGCCAGCAGCTTCAGGGGGACGAAGACCCAGTACTTC. As protein: CASSFRGTKTQYF.

This clone was picked up one time. The V gene is TRBV4-3, the J gene TRBJ1-5, with 7 bases fitting TRBD1. Losses at the gene ends were 4 bases for V and 4 bases for J; bases not matched to a gene: 10. The CDR3 has 16 residues. Germline CDR1 reads LGHNA; CDR2 reads YSLEER. In DNA, the CDR3 is TGCGCCAGCAGCCTATCCTTGACAGGGACGAATCAGCCCCAGCATTTT. It translates to CASSLSLTGTNQPQHF.

V is TRBV7-3 and J is TRBJ2-1; no clear D. The CDR3 has 13 amino acids. The germline V gene encodes CDR1 SGHTA and CDR2 FQGTGA. The V end lost 3 bases, the J end lost 3 bases, and 6 bases lay between the germline ends. The DNA for the CDR3 is TGTGCCAGCAGCTTTTCAGTCTACAATGAGCAGTTCTTC. Translated, it gives CASSFSVYNEQFF.